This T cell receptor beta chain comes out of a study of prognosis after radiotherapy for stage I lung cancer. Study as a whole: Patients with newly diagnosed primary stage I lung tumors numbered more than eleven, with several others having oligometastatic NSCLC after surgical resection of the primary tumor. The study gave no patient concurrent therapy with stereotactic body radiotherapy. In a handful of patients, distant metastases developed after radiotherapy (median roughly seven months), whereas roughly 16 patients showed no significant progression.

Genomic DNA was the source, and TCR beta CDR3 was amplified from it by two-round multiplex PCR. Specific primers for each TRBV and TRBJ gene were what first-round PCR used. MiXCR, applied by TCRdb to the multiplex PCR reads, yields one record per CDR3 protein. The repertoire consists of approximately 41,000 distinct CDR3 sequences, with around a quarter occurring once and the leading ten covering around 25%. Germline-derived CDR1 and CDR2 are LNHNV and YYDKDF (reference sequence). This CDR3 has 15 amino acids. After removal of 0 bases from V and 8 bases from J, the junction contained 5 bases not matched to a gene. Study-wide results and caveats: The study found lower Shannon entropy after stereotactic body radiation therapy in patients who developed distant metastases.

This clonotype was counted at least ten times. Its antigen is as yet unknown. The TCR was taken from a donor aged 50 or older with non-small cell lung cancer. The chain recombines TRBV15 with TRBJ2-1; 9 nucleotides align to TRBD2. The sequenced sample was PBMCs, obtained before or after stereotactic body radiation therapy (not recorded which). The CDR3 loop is CATSREAGGPYEQFF. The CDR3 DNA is TGTGCCACCAGCAGAGAGGCGGGAGGGCCCTATGAGCAGTTCTTC.